This record looks at one T cell receptor (beta chain) sequence and its context. Its antigen is as yet unknown. CDR1 and CDR2 (germline): MGHDK, SYGVNS. Trimming cost V 8 bases and J 0 bases, with 16 bases left between them. The CDR3 covers 15 residues. This sample was taken from a study of cytomegalovirus exposure and HLA in healthy donors. Profiled with immunoSEQ multiplex PCR; TCRdb holds only in-frame clones, not every one. This sample has about 240,000 clones, with around 87% found just once. Regarding the study as a whole: A later analysis found first-cohort TCR clusters tended to co-occur in the 100 to 150 validation repertoires. A few of the chains that were CMV-associated were confirmed in vitro to be specific for CMV antigens.

Specimen: PBMCs. The source of this sequence is a man between 18 and 35 years old in good health and CMV-seronegative. V is TRBV25-1 and J is TRBJ1-2; D is possibly TRBD1 (5 bases). The CDR3 protein is CASSILDSSNYGYTF. The CDR3 DNA is TGTGCCAGCTCTATCCTCGACAGTTCTAACTATGGCTACACCTTC.